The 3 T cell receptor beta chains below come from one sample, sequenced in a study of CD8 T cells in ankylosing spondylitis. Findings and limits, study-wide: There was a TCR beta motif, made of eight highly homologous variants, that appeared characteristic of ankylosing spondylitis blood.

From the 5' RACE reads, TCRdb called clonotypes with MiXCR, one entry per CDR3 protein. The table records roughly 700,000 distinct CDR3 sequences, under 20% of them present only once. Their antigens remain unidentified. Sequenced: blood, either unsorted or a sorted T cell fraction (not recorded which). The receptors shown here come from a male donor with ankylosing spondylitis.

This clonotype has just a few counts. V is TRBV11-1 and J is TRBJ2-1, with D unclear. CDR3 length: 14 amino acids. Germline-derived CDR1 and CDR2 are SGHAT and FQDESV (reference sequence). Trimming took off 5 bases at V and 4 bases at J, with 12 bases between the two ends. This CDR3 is CASSDSNAYNEQFF. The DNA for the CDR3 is TGTGCCAGCAGCGACTCAAACGCATACAATGAGCAGTTCTTC.

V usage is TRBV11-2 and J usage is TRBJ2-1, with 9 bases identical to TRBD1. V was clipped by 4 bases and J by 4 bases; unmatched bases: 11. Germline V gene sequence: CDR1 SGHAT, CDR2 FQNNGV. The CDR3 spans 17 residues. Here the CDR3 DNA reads TGTGCCAGCAGCTCCTACGTAGAGGACAGGGGTTACAATGAGCAGTTCTTC. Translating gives CASSSYVEDRGYNEQFF.

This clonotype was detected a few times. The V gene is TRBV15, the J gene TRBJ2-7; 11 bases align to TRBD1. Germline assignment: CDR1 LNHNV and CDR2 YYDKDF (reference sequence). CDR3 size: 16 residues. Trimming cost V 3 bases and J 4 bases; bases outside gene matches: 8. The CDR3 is CATSSGTGQGAYEQYF. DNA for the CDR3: TGTGCCACCAGCAGTGGTACTGGACAGGGGGCGTACGAGCAGTACTTC.